A single sample is the source of the 9 T cell receptor beta chains below, sequenced in a study of naive and memory T cell subsets. Both TRBC1 and TRBC2 were covered by a beta constant-region primer of two equimolar oligonucleotides. The ligated cDNA underwent four PCR rounds using SP2 and nested alpha and beta constant-region primers. TCRdb reprocessed the UMI-ligation and nested PCR reads with MiXCR, giving one entry per CDR3 protein. The sample yields roughly 130,000 distinct CDR3 sequences, 35% to 40% seen once. The sample taken for sequencing was central memory CD4+ T cells from blood. The receptors originated from a human donor in good health.

The chain is built from TRBV27 and TRBJ1-3, with 11 bases identical to TRBD1. CDR1 is MNHEY and CDR2 is SMNVEV in the germline V gene (reference sequence). CDR3 length equals 15 residues. The ends lost 6 bases at V and 4 bases at J; junction bases unmatched: 5. CDR3 residues: CASRGQGAIGNTIYF. Here the CDR3 DNA reads TGTGCCAGCAGAGGACAGGGGGCGATCGGAAACACCATATATTTT.

The CDR3 sequence: CSASGWREGLYEQYF. The CDR3 DNA is TGCAGTGCTAGTGGTTGGCGGGAGGGCCTCTACGAGCAGTACTTC. The chain links TRBV20-1 to TRBJ2-7; 9 positions match TRBD2. The J segment lost 3 bases and the V segment lost 3 bases, leaving 9 bases of the junction unmatched. The CDR3 is made up of 15 amino acids. Per germline, CDR1 DFQATT and CDR2 SNEGSKA (reference sequence).

This clonotype has a handful of counts. CDR3 protein: CASSLTGLENYEQYF. The CDR3 region has the DNA TGTGCCAGCAGCTTAACTGGGTTAGAGAACTACGAGCAGTACTTC. The gene calls are TRBV7-9 and TRBJ2-7; no reliable D call. The ends were cut back, 2 bases at V and 3 bases at J, with 14 bases in the middle. Germline V gene data show CDR1 as SEHNR and CDR2 as FQNEAQ (reference sequence). The CDR3 is made up of 15 amino acids.

The CDR3 loop reads CASSVGGEDTQYF. CDR3 DNA sequence: TGTGCCAGCAGCGTTGGGGGGGAGGATACGCAGTATTTT. The genes are TRBV9 and TRBJ2-3; 7 bases are shared with TRBD2. V dropped 2 bases and J dropped 6; count of bases not matched to a gene: 3. There are 13 residues in the CDR3. The germline CDR1 and CDR2 sequences are SGDLS and YYNGEE.

In its sample, this clonotype was seen many times. The chain is built from TRBV29-1 and TRBJ2-7; 8 nucleotides agree with TRBD1. CDR3 length: 13 amino acids. In germline, CDR1 is SQVTM, CDR2 ANQGSEA. V lost 2 bases, J lost 3 bases, and 3 bases stayed unmatched. The CDR3, as DNA: TGCAGCGTTGAAAGGGACAGGAGCTACGAGCAGTACTTC. Translating it yields CSVERDRSYEQYF.

This chain links TRBV29-1 with TRBJ2-7; D perhaps matches TRBD1 (6 bases). V gave up 4 bases and J gave up 6 bases, with 13 bases separating them. The CDR3 sequence is 12 residues long. Per the germline V gene, CDR1 is SQVTM and CDR2 is ANQGSEA. The CDR3 sequence: CSVAQGRGEQYF. The CDR3 bases are TGCAGCGTTGCGCAGGGGCGAGGCGAGCAGTACTTC.

The chain has TRBV7-6 and TRBJ2-4; 11 bases fit TRBD2. Germline V gene lookup returns CDR1 SGHVS and CDR2 FNYEAQ. J was trimmed by 5 bases and V by 5 bases; bases with no gene match: 8. The CDR3 totals 16 residues. The CDR3 sequence: CASSPGGTSGQNIQYF. The CDR3 DNA follows: TGTGCCAGCAGCCCAGGGGGGACTAGCGGCCAAAACATTCAGTACTTC.

This chain links TRBV5-1 with TRBJ2-7; TRBD2 aligns across 14 bases. CDR3 length equals 17 residues. CDR1 and CDR2 (germline): SGHRS, YFSETQ. Unmatched junction bases numbered 10, after V lost 2 bases and J lost 6 bases. The CDR3 sequence is CASSFPGTSGSQGEQYF. In nucleotides, the CDR3 is TGCGCCAGCAGCTTTCCCGGGACTAGCGGGAGCCAGGGCGAGCAGTACTTC.

V and J are TRBV5-4 and TRBJ2-1; 7 nucleotides line up with TRBD2. CDR3 length: 17 residues. Germline V gives CDR1 SGHNT, CDR2 YYREEE (reference sequence). Trimming at V came to 0 bases and at J to 6 bases, leaving 12 bases not matched to a gene. CDR3 in DNA: TGTGCCAGCAGCTTGGCTCACCTAGCGGACCTTGGCAATGAGCAGTTCTTC. Translation: CASSLAHLADLGNEQFF. The whole variable domain, filled in from reference TRBV5-4 and TRBJ2-1, reads ETGVTQSPTHLIKTRGQQVTLRCSSQSGHNTVSWYQQALGQGPQFIFQYYREEENGRGNFPPRFSGLQFPNYSSELNVNALELDDSALYLCASSLAHLADLGNEQFFGPGTRLTVL.